The next 28 T cell receptor beta chains were all read from a single sample in a study of a mutant IDH1 vaccine in newly diagnosed glioma. Time point described: week 11, during vaccination. The study gave 300 ug of mutant IDH1 20-mer peptide per vaccine dose, with topical imiquimod. TCRdb's table, derived via immunoSEQ multiplex PCR, lists solely in-frame clones and lacks some. The table has about 36,000 clones, 75% to 90% seen once. Which antigens these TCRs recognize remains unknown. The sample was peripheral blood mononuclear cells (PBMCs), taken from a glioma patient whose treatment included an IDH1 peptide vaccine. These receptor sequences come from a young woman with glioma. Some clones in this sample may be carry-over from other donors' samples.

V usage is TRBV11-2 and J usage is TRBJ1-3; 8 bases align to TRBD1. The CDR3 loop spans 16 amino acids. J gave up 0 bases and V 5 bases, and 6 bases lay outside the gene matches. Germline V gives CDR1 SGHAT, CDR2 FQNNGV. CDR3 nucleotides: TGTGCCAGCAGCCTTCGGACAGGGAGCTCTGGAAACACCATATATTTT. This translates into CASSLRTGSSGNTIYF.

The CDR3 DNA reads TGTGCCAGCAGCCAAGAAAGGGTAGGGCACTATGGCTACACCTTC. Translated, it gives CASSQERVGHYGYTF. V gene TRBV4-2 combines with J gene TRBJ1-2; D not resolved. The CDR3 spans 15 residues. The germline V gene encodes CDR1 LGHNA and CDR2 YNFKEQ. V shed 0 bases and J shed 3 bases, with 11 bases lying between them.

The rearrangement uses TRBV21-1 and TRBJ1-2; the D call in the table, TRBD1, was not verified against the DNA. TRBV21-1 is a documented pseudogene. This CDR3 is 13 amino acids long. CDR3 bases: TGTGCCAGCAGAGACGGACAGCGGCGGGGCTACACCTTC. It specifies CASRDGQRRGYTF.

The chain couples TRBV6-5 to TRBJ1-1, with 7 bases that match TRBD1. The V segment lost 0 bases and the J segment 4 bases; nucleotides outside the gene matches: 5. Per germline, CDR1 MNHEY and CDR2 SVGAGI. The CDR3 is made up of 15 amino acids. The CDR3 region has the DNA TGTGCCAGCAGTTACTCCAGGGGGAGGGGCACTGAAGCTTTCTTT. This sequence encodes CASSYSRGRGTEAFF.

CDR3 sequence: CASSLVGGNQPQHF. In nucleotides, the CDR3 is TGCGCCAGCAGCTTGGTTGGAGGGAATCAGCCCCAGCATTTT. The chain links TRBV5-1 to TRBJ1-5, with D unclear. V lost 0 bases and J 4 bases, leaving 8 bases between the germline ends. The CDR3 loop spans 14 amino acids. Germline CDR1 SGHRS, CDR2 YFSETQ.

The J gene is TRBJ1-1, the V gene TRBV10-3; D remains ambiguous. The CDR3 totals 13 residues. The germline CDR1 and CDR2 sequences are ENHRY and SYGVKD. V was cut by 6 bases and J by 5 bases, with 13 bases left in between. The CDR3 sequence: CAISSPPGTEAFF. The CDR3, as DNA: TGTGCCATCAGCTCCCCCCCTGGTACTGAAGCTTTCTTT.

The gene calls are TRBV9 and TRBJ1-6; D remains unclear. Trimming removed 0 bases from V and 4 bases from J, with 5 bases in between. CDR3 length: 14 residues. Germline V lookup: CDR1 SGDLS, CDR2 YYNGEE. CDR3 protein: CASSVARYNSPLHF. CDR3 sequence (DNA): TGTGCCAGCAGCGTAGCACGGTATAATTCACCCCTCCACTTT.

The genes are TRBV7-9 and TRBJ2-3; D gene ambiguous. The CDR3 runs 11 residues. Trimming took off 6 bases at V and 0 bases at J, with 1 base between the two ends. Per germline, CDR1 SEHNR and CDR2 FQNEAQ (reference sequence). Here the CDR3 reads CASRSTDTQYF. The CDR3 region has the DNA TGTGCCAGCAGGAGCACAGATACGCAGTATTTT.

The CDR3 nucleotides are TGTGCCAGCATAGCGGGAGATAGGGTTACGCAGTATTTT. This translates into CASIAGDRVTQYF. V usage is TRBV6-5 and J usage is TRBJ2-3; TRBD2 agrees at 9 bases. The germline gives CDR1 MNHEY, CDR2 SVGAGI. V lost 7 bases, J lost 8 bases, and 7 bases stayed unmatched. The CDR3 consists of 13 residues.

The chain carries TRBV19 and TRBJ2-6, with D hard to call. Trimming pared 3 bases from V and 0 bases from J, leaving 9 bases between. Germline loops: CDR1 LNHDA, CDR2 SQIVND (reference sequence). This CDR3 is built from 16 residues. Written as DNA, the CDR3 is TGTGCCAGTAGTATGGAGCTGAACTCTGGGGCCAACGTCCTGACTTTC. Amino acid sequence: CASSMELNSGANVLTF.

The chain links TRBV5-6 to TRBJ1-5, with D unresolved. CDR1 SGHDT and CDR2 YYEEEE come from the germline V gene. The CDR3 has 16 residues. With 4 bases removed from V and 5 bases from J, the gap between germline ends came to 19 bases. The CDR3 sequence is CASSVGDRGIDQPQHF. The CDR3 DNA is TGTGCCAGCAGCGTGGGAGACCGAGGGATCGATCAGCCCCAGCATTTT.

This chain uses TRBV23-1 with TRBJ2-6; possible D gene TRBD1, 5 bases. TRBV23-1 carries the ORF label, with uncertain function. V lost 7 bases, J lost 1 base, and 11 bases lay in between. The CDR3 covers 15 residues. This chain's CDR3 is CASTDIPSGANVLTF. In DNA form, the CDR3 reads TGCGCCAGCACGGACATCCCTTCTGGGGCCAACGTCCTGACTTTC.

For this clone: Without the conserved terminal phenylalanine or tryptophan, this CDR3 likely stems from a read error. The limits of the CDR3 on the DNA are not certain, so only TCRdb's listed CDR3 is given. J is TRBJ2-7 and V is TRBV10-2. Germline V gene sequence: CDR1 WSHSY, CDR2 SAAADI. With termini counted, the CDR3 has 8 amino acids. The CDR3 reads CASSWDRS.

This chain connects TRBV27 to TRBJ2-2; 9 bases agree with TRBD2. The V gene's germline CDR1 is MNHEY and CDR2 SMNVEV (reference sequence). V shed 3 bases, J shed 2 bases, and the junction held 4 bases outside the gene matches. This CDR3 contains 16 residues. The CDR3 loop reads CASSFELAGNTGELFF. The CDR3 DNA reads as TGTGCCAGCAGTTTTGAACTAGCGGGTAACACCGGGGAGCTGTTTTTT.

This clone was seen only once. This sequence joins TRBV9 and TRBJ2-7, with D perhaps matching TRBD2 (5 bases). Germline V CDR1 and CDR2: SGDLS, YYNGEE. The V and J ends lost 4 bases and 0 bases respectively, with 8 bases between them. This CDR3 region has 13 residues. The CDR3 reads CASSPRDSYEQYF. The CDR3 DNA reads TGTGCCAGCAGCCCCCGGGACTCCTACGAGCAGTACTTC.

This sequence joins TRBV27 and TRBJ1-3; D unresolved. Germline lookup yields CDR1 MNHEY and CDR2 SMNVEV (reference sequence). V was cut by 6 bases and J by 0 bases, with 12 bases left in between. The CDR3 is made up of 15 amino acids. The CDR3, as DNA: TGTGCCAGCAGCCAAAGGAGGGACTCTGGAAACACCATATATTTT. Translation gives CASSQRRDSGNTIYF.

The chain has TRBV25-1 and TRBJ2-7; TRBD2 matches 7 bases. The V gene's germline CDR1 is MGHDK and CDR2 SYGVNS. The CDR3 contains 14 residues. The ends lost 4 bases at V and 3 bases at J; junction bases unmatched: 6. CDR3 bases: TGTGCCAGCAGTGCTCCGGGGGGATACTACGAGCAGTACTTC. This translates into CASSAPGGYYEQYF.

V usage is TRBV18 and J usage is TRBJ2-4; 9 bases agree with TRBD2. With V trimmed by 3 bases and J by 6 bases, 9 bases remained unmatched. This CDR3 has 16 residues. CDR1 and CDR2 (germline): KGHSH, LQKENI. In nucleotides, the CDR3 is TGTGCCAGCTCACCTCTCGCGGGAGGGCCGATAAACATTCAGTACTTC. Amino acids: CASSPLAGGPINIQYF.

This chain joins TRBV29-1 and TRBJ1-4, with D unclear. CDR1 SQVTM and CDR2 ANQGSEA come from the germline V gene. V lost 7 bases, J lost 1 base, and 13 bases lay in between. The CDR3 covers 14 residues. CDR3 amino acids: CSAGLEGTNEKLFF. The CDR3 DNA reads as TGCAGCGCCGGATTGGAGGGAACTAATGAAAAACTGTTTTTT.

The V gene is TRBV19, the J gene TRBJ2-1, with 14 positions matching TRBD2. Trimming took 8 bases from V and 10 from J; bases not matched to a gene: 7. The CDR3 covers 14 residues. CDR1 and CDR2 from the germline V gene are LNHDA and SQIVND (reference sequence). CDR3 nucleotide sequence: TGTGCCAGTGCACCGGGACTAGCGGGAGTGGAGCAGTTCTTC. This sequence encodes CASAPGLAGVEQFF.

The rearrangement links TRBV4-2 to TRBJ2-3; D is unresolved. This CDR3 has 13 amino acids. Per the germline V gene, CDR1 is LGHNA and CDR2 is YNFKEQ. The V end lost 6 bases, the J end lost 6 bases, and 13 bases lay between the germline ends. The CDR3 sequence is CASSHTSSDTQYF. In nucleotides, the CDR3 is TGTGCCAGCAGTCACACCTCCAGCGATACGCAGTATTTT.

CDR3 in DNA: TGTGCCAGTAGAATACAGGGGACGAACACTGAAGCTTTCTTT. It codes for CASRIQGTNTEAFF. The gene calls are TRBV19 and TRBJ1-1, with TRBD1 matching over 7 bases. Germline trimming cut 6 bases from V and 1 base from J; bases unmatched to any gene: 5. The CDR3 is 14 amino acids. The germline V gene encodes CDR1 LNHDA and CDR2 SQIVND (reference sequence).

This clone was counted once. J is TRBJ2-7 and V is TRBV6-6, with 7 nucleotides matching TRBD2. The ends lost 10 bases at V and 2 bases at J; junction bases unmatched: 8. CDR1 and CDR2 (germline): MNHNY, SVGAGI (reference sequence). The CDR3 consists of 13 residues. CDR3 residues: CATRQREAYEQYF. The CDR3 DNA reads as TGTGCCACCCGGCAGCGGGAAGCCTACGAGCAGTACTTC.

The chain has TRBV5-4 and TRBJ1-5; D is possibly TRBD1 (5 bases). Germline V CDR1 and CDR2: SGHNT, YYREEE (reference sequence). V was cut by 1 base and J by 2 bases, with 7 bases left in between. CDR3 length equals 14 residues. DNA of the CDR3: TGTGCCAGCAGCTTGACAGGTGGCAATCAGCCCCAGCATTTT. Its protein is CASSLTGGNQPQHF.

This CDR3 reads CASSFSNQPQHF. The CDR3 region has the DNA TGTGCCAGCAGCTTTAGCAATCAGCCCCAGCATTTT. The rearrangement uses TRBV5-6 and TRBJ1-5; unclear D gene. Germline loops: CDR1 SGHDT, CDR2 YYEEEE. The ends were cut back, 2 bases at V and 0 bases at J, with 0 bases in the middle. The CDR3 length is 12 residues. The variable domain in full, completed from reference TRBV5-6 and TRBJ1-5, reads DAGVTQSPTHLIKTRGQQVTLRCSPKSGHDTVSWYQQALGQGPQFIFQYYEEEERQRGNFPDRFSGHQFPNYSSELNVNALLLGDSALYLCASSFSNQPQHFGDGTRLSIL.

As concerns this clone: Other DNA sequences within the sample encode an identical CDR3. V gene TRBV6-1 combines with J gene TRBJ1-5, with TRBD1 matching 7 bases. This CDR3 region has 15 residues. CDR1 and CDR2 (germline): MNHNS, SASEGT. V dropped 1 base and J dropped 1; count of bases not matched to a gene: 1. In DNA form, the CDR3 reads TGTGCCAGCAGTGAAGGACAGGGCAGCAATCAGCCCCAGCATTTT. The encoded protein is CASSEGQGSNQPQHF.

The J gene is TRBJ1-2, the V gene TRBV6-1, with D perhaps TRBD1 (6 bases). Trimming took 11 bases from V and 3 from J, leaving 16 bases between them. The CDR3 covers 13 residues. Looked up from germline, CDR1 is MNHNS and CDR2 is SASEGT. The CDR3 region has the DNA TGTGCCTCCCCCGGACAGAACTACTATGGCTACACCTTC. Amino acids: CASPGQNYYGYTF.

The V gene is TRBV14, the J gene TRBJ1-1; D perhaps matches TRBD1 (6 bases). Germline values: CDR1 SGHDN, CDR2 FVKESK. Trimming removed 4 bases at V and 4 bases at J, with 16 bases between. CDR3 length: 15 amino acids. The CDR3 sequence: CASSRTGLRGTEAFF. The DNA for the CDR3 is TGTGCCAGCAGCCGTACAGGGTTGAGGGGCACTGAAGCTTTCTTT.